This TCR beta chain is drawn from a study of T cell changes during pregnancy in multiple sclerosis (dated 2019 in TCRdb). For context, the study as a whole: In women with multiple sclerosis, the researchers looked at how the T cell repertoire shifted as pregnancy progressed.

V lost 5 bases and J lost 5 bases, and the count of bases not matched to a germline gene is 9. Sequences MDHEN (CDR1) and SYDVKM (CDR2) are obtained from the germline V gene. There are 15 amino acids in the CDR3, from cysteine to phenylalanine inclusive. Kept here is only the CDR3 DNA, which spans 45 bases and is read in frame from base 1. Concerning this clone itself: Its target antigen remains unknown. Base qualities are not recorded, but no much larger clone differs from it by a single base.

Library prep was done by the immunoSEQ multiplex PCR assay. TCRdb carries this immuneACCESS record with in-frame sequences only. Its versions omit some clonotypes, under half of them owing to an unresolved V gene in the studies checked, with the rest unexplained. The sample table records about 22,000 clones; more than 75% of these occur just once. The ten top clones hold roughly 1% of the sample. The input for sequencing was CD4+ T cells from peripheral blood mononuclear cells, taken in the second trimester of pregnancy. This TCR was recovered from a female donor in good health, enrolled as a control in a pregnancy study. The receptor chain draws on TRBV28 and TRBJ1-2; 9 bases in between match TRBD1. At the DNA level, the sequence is TGTGCCAGCAGTCCGGGGACAGGGCTTTCGTATGGCTACACCTTC. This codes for CASSPGTGLSYGYTF.